This T cell receptor beta chain was sequenced for a study of blood T cell repertoires in COVID-19. On the study more broadly: PBMCs, B-cell-depleted T cells, or T cells were the source of the cDNA or gDNA that made up the material.

It was during active infection that Seattle patients were enrolled and then longitudinally followed. The CDR3 runs 15 residues. Germline CDR1 and CDR2: SEHNR and FQNEAQ (reference sequence). Trimming took 1 base from V and 6 from J; bases not matched to a gene: 5. The sample holds one count of this clone. Per the original data handling: Estimates of nucleated cell counts were drawn from the amplification of reference gene primers. The protocol was immunoSEQ multiplex PCR, while the TCRdb copy is restricted to in-frame clones and leaves out a portion. That table is the source of V, J and clone size, and D and trimming were worked out from the DNA. The table records 150,000 to 200,000 clones, approximately 80% of them present only once.

Sequenced material: peripheral blood. This receptor was taken from a woman in her thirties or forties with COVID-19, enrolled during active disease. The genes are TRBV7-9 and TRBJ1-4; 7 bases match TRBD1. Here the CDR3 reads CASSLDRGYDEKLFF. As DNA, the CDR3 is TGTGCCAGCAGCTTAGACAGGGGATATGATGAAAAACTGTTTTTT.